The present T cell receptor beta chain was sequenced within a study of beta chain features in type 1 diabetes. Study-wide points: TCRB CDR3s were moderately but significantly shorter in Type 1 diabetes patients in all four CD4+ subsets.

Investigators reverse transcribed all isolated RNA, so they sequenced expressed TCRB transcripts. Data came from immunoSEQ multiplex PCR; TCRdb stores just in-frame clones and leaves some out. The table records hundreds of thousands of clones, roughly an eighth of them present only once. This clone came up a few times. Its antigen remains unidentified. CDR1 is SGHNT, CDR2 YENEEA, per germline. The CDR3 spans 15 residues. With 6 bases clipped from V and 5 bases from J, the junction kept 7 bases outside the gene matches. This TCR derives from a man in his late teens or twenties with type 1 diabetes. Sequencing was done on a sample of naive CD4+ T cells from blood. The V and J genes are TRBV11-3 and TRBJ2-1, with TRBD2 identical over 10 bases. The CDR3: CASSLQREGNNEQFF. The CDR3 nucleotides read TGTGCCAGCAGTCTCCAGCGGGAGGGAAACAATGAGCAGTTCTTC.